One and the same sample provided the 28 T cell receptor beta chains below, sequenced in a study of beta chain features in type 1 diabetes. Study results and caveats: Moderate but significant shortening of TCRB CDR3s was recorded in all four CD4+ subsets from Type 1 diabetes patients.

Sequenced material consisted of expressed TCRB transcripts (all of the isolated RNA was reverse transcribed). The method was immunoSEQ multiplex PCR; TCRdb's version includes in-frame clones alone and lacks a portion of them. This sample has under 850,000 clones, with roughly an eighth found just once. No cognate antigen is known for these TCRs. The sample consisted of naive CD4+ T cells from blood. These receptors all come from a man in his late teens or twenties with type 1 diabetes.

The V gene is TRBV5-6, the J gene TRBJ1-1; 7 nucleotides align to TRBD1. The trim removed 5 bases at V and 4 bases at J, leaving 11 bases unmatched. Germline V lookup: CDR1 SGHDT, CDR2 YYEEEE. This CDR3 is built from 15 residues. The CDR3 region is CASSDERQGGTEAFF. In DNA form, the CDR3 reads TGTGCCAGCAGTGATGAACGACAGGGTGGCACTGAAGCTTTCTTT.

This clone was seen more than once but under ten times. The rearrangement joins TRBV29-1 to TRBJ2-1, with 8 bases aligning to TRBD2. CDR1 is SQVTM, CDR2 ANQGSEA, per germline. V shed 4 bases, J shed 5 bases, and the junction held 19 bases outside the gene matches. This CDR3 region has 18 residues. The CDR3 bases are TGCAGCGTTGGCCCGGCGCGGGGGGAGGGCAGGGTCGACAATGAGCAGTTCTTC. Encoded protein: CSVGPARGEGRVDNEQFF.

The V call is TRBV5-4, the J call TRBJ2-5; 10 nucleotides align to TRBD1. J was trimmed by 5 bases and V by 2 bases; bases with no gene match: 12. The CDR3 sequence is 17 residues long. Germline CDR1 SGHNT, CDR2 YYREEE (reference sequence). The CDR3 DNA follows: TGTGCCAGCAGCTTATTCGGACGGGACAGGGGCAACGAGACCCAGTACTTC. The encoded protein is CASSLFGRDRGNETQYF.

This clone was detected only a few times. The J gene is TRBJ2-7, the V gene TRBV27; unclear D gene. Germline CDR1 reads MNHEY; CDR2 reads SMNVEV (reference sequence). CDR3 length: 14 amino acids. The germline V and J ends were trimmed by 0 bases and 0 bases, with 6 bases remaining between them. This chain's CDR3 is CASSLSPVSYEQYF. Here the CDR3 DNA reads TGTGCCAGCAGTTTATCGCCAGTCTCCTACGAGCAGTACTTC.

A few counts support this clone. The V gene is TRBV10-3, the J gene TRBJ1-5, with 7 bases that match TRBD1. CDR1 ENHRY and CDR2 SYGVKD come from the germline V gene. The CDR3 spans 14 residues. The V and J ends lost 4 bases and 0 bases, in that order; junction bases with no gene match: 0. CDR3 amino acids: CAISGQGSNQPQHF. The CDR3, as DNA: TGTGCCATCAGTGGACAGGGTAGCAATCAGCCCCAGCATTTT.

The rearrangement joins TRBV29-1 to TRBJ2-7; unclear D gene. This CDR3 is 12 amino acids long. Germline CDR1 reads SQVTM; CDR2 reads ANQGSEA. Trimming took 8 bases from V and 3 from J, leaving 14 bases between them. The CDR3 DNA is TGCAGCTTCGGATTATCGGGCTACGAGCAGTACTTC. Translation: CSFGLSGYEQYF.

The V gene is TRBV27, the J gene TRBJ2-7; 9 bases match TRBD1. Germline V gene data show CDR1 as MNHEY and CDR2 as SMNVEV (reference sequence). The trim removed 6 bases at V and 2 bases at J, leaving 8 bases unmatched. The CDR3 has 15 amino acids. CDR3 sequence (DNA): TGTGCCAGCAGCCCGGGACAGGGACTTACCTACGAGCAGTACTTC. Amino acid sequence: CASSPGQGLTYEQYF.

In this sample, this clone turned up a few times. The chain has TRBV7-6 and TRBJ1-1; TRBD1 matches at 8 bases. The CDR3 totals 14 residues. Germline V gene data show CDR1 as SGHVS and CDR2 as FNYEAQ. Losses at the gene ends were 4 bases for V and 1 base for J; bases not matched to a gene: 2. The CDR3 DNA follows: TGTGCCAGCAGCTGGGGACAGGCGAACACTGAAGCTTTCTTT. It codes for CASSWGQANTEAFF. Together with reference TRBV7-6 and TRBJ1-1, the CDR3 gives the full variable domain: GAGVSQSPRYKVTKRGQDVALRCDPISGHVSLYWYRQALGQGPEFLTYFNYEAQQDKSGLPNDRFSAERPEGSISTLTIQRTEQRDSAMYRCASSWGQANTEAFFGQGTRLTVV.

This clone has a handful of counts. The chain recombines TRBV7-2 with TRBJ1-2, with D possibly matching TRBD1 (5 bases). The germline gives CDR1 SGHTA, CDR2 FQGNSA. The CDR3 is made up of 14 amino acids. Trimming took 5 bases from V and 0 from J, leaving 10 bases between them. This chain's CDR3 is CASSATTANYGYTF. The CDR3 DNA sequence: TGTGCCAGCAGCGCCACGACAGCTAACTATGGCTACACCTTC.

The V gene is TRBV9, the J gene TRBJ2-1; 7 bases align to TRBD1. CDR3 length: 13 amino acids. Per the germline V gene, CDR1 is SGDLS and CDR2 is YYNGEE. Trimming at V came to 0 bases and at J to 8 bases, leaving 2 bases not matched to a gene. CDR3 amino acids: CASSVDRGDEQFF. CDR3 DNA sequence: TGTGCCAGCAGCGTAGACAGGGGCGATGAGCAGTTCTTC.

V is TRBV18 and J is TRBJ2-1; 8 bases are shared with TRBD1. Losses at the gene ends were 4 bases for V and 8 bases for J; bases not matched to a gene: 4. The CDR3 contains 13 residues. CDR1 KGHSH and CDR2 LQKENI come from the germline V gene. The CDR3 DNA reads TGTGCCAGCTCACGAGGACAGGGCCATGAGCAGTTCTTC. Residues: CASSRGQGHEQFF.

This clone came up a few times. The gene calls are TRBV12-5 and TRBJ1-6; TRBD1 matches at 8 bases. Germline V CDR1 and CDR2: LGHNT, FRNRAP. Unmatched junction bases numbered 14, after V lost 5 bases and J lost 8 bases. The CDR3 is 17 amino acids. Here the CDR3 reads CASGPGQGAFWDSPLHF. The CDR3 nucleotides are TGTGCTAGTGGTCCCGGGCAGGGGGCTTTCTGGGATTCACCCCTCCACTTT.

This clone showed up many times. J is TRBJ2-4 and V is TRBV23-1; 8 nucleotides agree with TRBD1. TRBV23-1 is reported as an ORF; its role is uncertain. J lost 6 bases, V lost 7 bases, and 2 bases had no gene match. This CDR3 spans 12 amino acids. CDR3 residues: CASKDRGNIQYF. The CDR3 DNA is TGCGCCAGCAAAGACAGGGGAAACATTCAGTACTTC.

The V gene is TRBV13, the J gene TRBJ1-2, with no clear D. Germline CDR1 PRHDT, CDR2 FYEKMQ (reference sequence). Trimming took off 5 bases at V and 8 bases at J, with 18 bases between the two ends. The CDR3 spans 14 residues. The CDR3 region is CASSPGRPPEGYTF. In DNA form, the CDR3 reads TGTGCCAGCAGCCCCGGGCGGCCGCCGGAAGGCTACACCTTC.

The V gene is TRBV2, the J gene TRBJ1-2, with a weak D call TRBD1 (6 bases). Trimming stripped 1 base from V and 4 bases from J, with 10 bases between. From germline, CDR1 is SNHLY and CDR2 FYNNEI. The CDR3 length is 14 residues. CDR3 DNA: TGTGCCAGCAGTGAAGTGGAACAGGGCTATGGCTACACCTTC. As protein: CASSEVEQGYGYTF.

This clone was seen only a few times. The V call is TRBV15, the J call TRBJ1-1; D is unclear. Germline values: CDR1 LNHNV, CDR2 YYDKDF (reference sequence). V lost 0 bases to trimming and J lost 0 bases, with 14 bases between them. CDR3 length: 17 residues. CDR3 DNA: TGTGCCACCAGCAGAGATTATAACAGAGCCCTGAACACTGAAGCTTTCTTT. It yields the protein CATSRDYNRALNTEAFF.

The chain uses TRBV5-1 and TRBJ2-5, with no clear D. Trimming took off 5 bases at V and 5 bases at J, with 10 bases between the two ends. The CDR3 is 12 residues long. Per germline, CDR1 SGHRS and CDR2 YFSETQ. The CDR3 sequence: CASSIEAETQYF. The CDR3 nucleotides are TGCGCCAGCAGTATAGAAGCGGAGACCCAGTACTTC.

The J gene is TRBJ2-3, the V gene TRBV4-1; 9 nucleotides agree with TRBD2. This CDR3 comprises 16 residues. CDR1 is MGHRA and CDR2 is YSYEKL in the germline V gene. With 0 bases clipped from V and 1 base from J, the junction kept 2 bases outside the gene matches. The CDR3 DNA follows: TGCGCCAGCAGCCAAGATTCTAGCGGGGGCACAGATACGCAGTATTTT. Amino acids: CASSQDSSGGTDTQYF.

The CDR3 nucleotides read TGCGCCAGCAGGTTTCTTCCGGGACAGTCCTACGAGCAGTACTTC. It is translated as CASRFLPGQSYEQYF. The V call is TRBV5-1, the J call TRBJ2-7, with 7 bases identical to TRBD1. Germline V gene data show CDR1 as SGHRS and CDR2 as YFSETQ. The CDR3 runs 15 residues. V shed 5 bases and J 1 base; nucleotides not matched to a gene: 9.

The DNA of the CDR3 is TGCGCCAGCAGCCTAGAGAGTTCACCCCTCCACTTT. This translates into CASSLESSPLHF. The chain combines TRBV4-1 with TRBJ1-6; no clear D. Germline V gives CDR1 MGHRA, CDR2 YSYEKL. This CDR3 is built from 12 residues. V was trimmed by 4 bases and J by 9 bases, leaving 7 bases between them.

In its sample, this clone was seen a few times. The chain couples TRBV6-5 to TRBJ2-1; TRBD1 aligns across 8 bases. V lost 3 bases and J lost 15; bases outside the gene matches: 10. CDR1 and CDR2 (germline): MNHEY, SVGAGI. This CDR3 has 13 amino acids. The CDR3 reads CASSYADRDRRFF. The CDR3 DNA sequence: TGTGCCAGCAGTTATGCGGACAGGGACCGGCGGTTCTTC.

Only a few counts were recorded for this clone. A junction boundary mismatches the germline segment, possibly from a read error. This sequence joins TRBV19 and TRBJ2-4, with D uncertain. Germline CDR1 and CDR2: LNHDA and SQIVND (reference sequence). The CDR3 has 11 amino acids. The CDR3 DNA reads TGTGCCAGTAGTATATCGTGGCAGCCCACCTTC. Protein: CASSISWQPTF.

This clone appeared a few times. V usage is TRBV30 and J usage is TRBJ1-2; 9 bases are a match to TRBD1. The CDR3 has 15 residues. Trimming at V came to 0 bases and at J to 4 bases, leaving 6 bases not matched to a gene. The V gene's germline CDR1 is GTSNPN and CDR2 SVGIG (reference sequence). CDR3: CAWSVDTGGGYGYTF. Here the CDR3 DNA reads TGTGCCTGGAGTGTTGATACAGGGGGCGGCTATGGCTACACCTTC.

This clone was observed a handful of times. The chain joins TRBV5-4 to TRBJ2-1; 7 bases agree with TRBD1. The V gene's germline CDR1 is SGHNT and CDR2 YYREEE (reference sequence). After removal of 1 base from V and 3 bases from J, the junction contained 7 bases not matched to a gene. The CDR3 loop spans 16 amino acids. For the CDR3, the DNA is TGTGCCAGCAGCTTGCACGACAGGGCCTTCTACAATGAGCAGTTCTTC. This sequence encodes CASSLHDRAFYNEQFF.

This clone was seen only a few times. The sample contains more than one DNA sequence encoding this CDR3. V is TRBV18 and J is TRBJ2-5, with unresolved D. CDR3 length: 12 amino acids. Germline V gives CDR1 KGHSH, CDR2 LQKENI. V was pared by 0 bases and J by 5 bases, with 4 bases between. The CDR3 reads CASSPPDETQYF. Here the CDR3 DNA reads TGTGCCAGCTCACCACCGGACGAGACCCAGTACTTC.

This clone was seen a handful of times. The identical CDR3 is also encoded by other nucleotide sequences in the sample. The chain combines TRBV7-9 with TRBJ1-5; no firm D call. The CDR3 spans 12 residues. Germline V CDR1 and CDR2: SEHNR, FQNEAQ (reference sequence). V lost 1 base and J 6 bases, leaving 4 bases between the germline ends. CDR3 in amino acids: CASSLESQPQHF. DNA for the CDR3: TGTGCCAGCAGCTTAGAATCTCAGCCCCAGCATTTT. The full variable domain, with the rest looked up from reference TRBV7-9 and TRBJ1-5, is DTGVSQNPRHKITKRGQNVTFRCDPISEHNRLYWYRQTLGQGPEFLTYFQNEAQLEKSRLLSDRFSAERPKGSFSTLEIQRTEQGDSAMYLCASSLESQPQHFGDGTRLSIL.

This clone was seen a few times. CDR3 DNA sequence: TGCGCCAGCAGTCCCCCGGAGGGCAGACATTCACCCCTCCACTTT. Translating gives CASSPPEGRHSPLHF. The chain links TRBV4-1 to TRBJ1-6; no firm D call. CDR1 and CDR2 from the germline V gene are MGHRA and YSYEKL. CDR3 size: 15 residues. Trimming removed 6 bases at V and 8 bases at J, with 17 bases between.

J is TRBJ1-2 and V is TRBV7-6; D is unclear. In germline, CDR1 is SGHVS, CDR2 FNYEAQ. The CDR3 runs to 14 residues. The V end was cut by 5 bases, the J end by 4 bases, with 14 bases between. The DNA of the CDR3 is TGTGCCAGCAGCCCTGCGGGAGGTGGCTATGGCTACACCTTC. This gives the protein CASSPAGGGYGYTF. The full variable domain, completed using reference TRBV7-6 and TRBJ1-2, is GAGVSQSPRYKVTKRGQDVALRCDPISGHVSLYWYRQALGQGPEFLTYFNYEAQQDKSGLPNDRFSAERPEGSISTLTIQRTEQRDSAMYRCASSPAGGGYGYTFGSGTRLTVV.